This TCR beta chain emerged from a study of cytomegalovirus exposure and HLA in healthy donors (dated by TCRdb to about 2017). Turning to the overall study: An earlier analysis of several hundred of the donors reported 276 Gb of sequence data and around 120 million unique TCR beta sequences from around 200 million T cells. An early release covering around 630 HLA-typed donors comprised approximately 290 gigabases of sequencing data and 85 million or so unique TCR sequences. The genetic ancestry cluster associated with self-reported Caucasian donors included around 76% of the roughly 360 genotyped donors. The study was designed to test whether signatures of past pathogen exposure could be identified by cataloging public T cell receptors. The study profiled the T cell repertoires of under 700 subjects by immunosequencing and related them to cytomegalovirus serostatus. A separate validation cohort of about 110 different subjects was used in addition to the roughly 640-subject first cohort. To predict cytomegalovirus infection status, the study brought together high-throughput TCR immunosequencing, statistical association of individual TCRs with disease status, and machine learning. A later analysis re-analyzed previously published TCR beta repertoires from 666 donors and added high-resolution HLA genotyping to study TCR occurrence patterns. The later analysis used no new phenotypic data to find candidate immune exposures, relying instead on TCR beta sequences and their occurrence across donors. An earlier analysis of 587 of the donors used high-throughput TCR beta sequencing to judge whether each TCR beta V gene segment behaved as functional or pseudogenic. Donor age, sex, ethnicity and CMV serostatus were collected together with the repertoire data. Genome-wide SNP genotypes for about 60% of the 666 donors were used in a later genetic analysis, which treated that subset as a discovery cohort. Every repertoire in the discovery cohort had been generated on one and the same sequencing platform. HLA typing included class I and class II loci at four-digit resolution. Typing coverage varied by locus: roughly 629-640 donors for A, B, C, DRB1 and DQB1; roughly 500 for DQA1; some 610 for DPA1; some 470 for DPB1. A handful of DR-DQ haplotypes were handled as single units for association and clustering because linkage in the cohort was strong. Among about 360 genotyped donors of the cohort, an average of approximately 240,000 unique TCR beta nucleotide sequences were sequenced per donor, around 20% of them non-productive.

Trimmed from V: 0 bases; trimmed from J: 0 bases; junction bases lacking a gene match: 7. The cysteine opens and the phenylalanine closes a CDR3 of 18 amino acids. The only DNA kept is the CDR3, 54 bases in frame from the first base. From a lookup of the germline V gene, CDR1 and CDR2 are LGHNA and YNFKEQ. The library was prepared using the immunoSEQ multiplex PCR assay. For the multiplex PCR, a mixture combining 60 forward primers for TCR Vbeta segments and 13 reverse primers for TCR Jbeta segments was used. The CDR3 region of rearranged TCR beta genes was amplified from genomic DNA by a multiplex PCR assay. The Illumina HiSeq System was used to sequence the amplified TCR beta libraries as 87-base-pair reads. Under the source paper's analysis protocol: A later analysis counted about 82 million unique TCR beta chains across the 690 or so repertoires, and around 9.9 million of these chains were shared by at least two donors. Raw reads were error-corrected and collapsed into unique sequences with a nearest-neighbor algorithm that merged closely related sequences to remove PCR and sequencing errors. To assign V, D and J gene segments, CDR3 sequences were aligned to IMGT reference sequences. For a sequence to be retained, at least a six-nucleotide match to both a V gene segment and a J gene segment was required. Rearrangements were called productive when the CDR3 lacked stop codons and stayed in frame with V and J; all others were non-productive. Following IMGT convention, CDR3 was defined as the stretch from the second conserved V-encoded cysteine to the conserved J-encoded phenylalanine. The earlier analysis of around 640 of the donors excluded sequences that lacked an unambiguous match to a single V gene segment. In an earlier analysis of 587 of the donors, a V segment was called functional when productive rearrangements were above 56.7%, and segregating when the standard deviation between donors exceeded 5%. A statistical classification framework was developed to diagnose cytomegalovirus status using the catalog of TCR beta chain sequences. V and J gene assignment, in a later analysis, came from comparing TCR nucleotide sequences with IMGT/GENE-DB human TR gene sequences. In a later analysis, CDR3 sequences and most-parsimonious VDJ recombination scenarios were assigned using the TCRdist pipeline. A later analysis defined each TCR beta chain by its CDR3 amino acid sequence plus V-gene family, and excluded reads lacking a unique V-gene family. To address suspected cross-contamination and a sequencing artifact, a later analysis removed roughly 580 highly shared, low-generation-probability nucleotide sequences. In a later analysis, a clonal expansion index was calculated for each public chain from normalized within-repertoire ranks of inferred template counts. Generation probabilities in a later analysis came from a VDJ recombination model fitted to out-of-frame rearrangements, and those results were checked against IGoR. Hypergeometric tests were used in a later analysis to score TCR-TCR, TCR-HLA and TCR-CMV co-occurrence, with a repertoire-size bias correction applied to the TCR pairs. A later analysis estimated false discovery rates by permuting HLA or CMV assignments 20 times. In a later analysis, co-occurring TCRs were grouped with DBSCAN, and TCRdist sequence similarity was added when clustering was performed within HLA-allele-positive subsets. For co-occurrence clustering, repertoires with fewer than 30,000 or more than 120,000 public chains were excluded, along with five or six repertoires with anomalous nucleotide sharing. TCRdb provides this immuneACCESS table in a form limited to in-frame rearrangements. Some clones are lacking; in checked studies, under half of them reflect an unresolved V gene, and why the rest are absent is not known. Clonal size and the V and J genes are those of that table, whereas D and trimming came from the DNA. Recorded for this sample are around 160,000 clones; almost 80% of them occurred a single time. Jointly, the top ten make up over 12% of the sample.

This clone was seen only once. This receptor's antigen is unknown. There are no base qualities to consult, and no much larger clone falls within one base. The cohort was made up of approximately 670 healthy bone marrow donors. At the time of sampling, every cohort member was nominally healthy, though immune exposures that went unrecorded were likely present. The donor tested CMV seropositive and was one of the 289 seropositive cohort members. A peripheral blood sample was collected from each donor, and TCR beta sequencing was performed on peripheral blood mononuclear cells. Genomic DNA extraction from the blood cell samples was performed with the Qiagen DNeasy Blood Extraction Kit. Results the study describes overall, beyond this receptor: A later analysis associated 16,951 TCR beta sequences with specific HLA alleles at a false discovery rate of 0.05. A later genetic analysis associated a missense DCLRE1C variant with V-gene and J-gene trimming of TCR beta chains, and an independent cohort replicated the association. When HLA alleles, especially DR and DQ, strongly co-occurred, attributing TCR associations to individual alleles was difficult. A later analysis found that HLA-associated TCR beta chains were more clonally expanded and had lower generation probabilities than equally common non-associated chains. A total of 150 to 200 TCR beta chains were listed by the study as associated with cytomegalovirus. The 87-base-pair reads could not distinguish some IMGT-functional V segments, including TRBV6-2 and TRBV6-3, so those segments were excluded. In a later analysis, TCR association rates were found to vary across HLA loci, with the most associated TCRs seen for DRB1 alleles and the fewest for HLA-C alleles. In both the original and validation cohorts, the classifier was reported to diagnose cytomegalovirus status with high specificity and sensitivity. This cohort had only TCR beta chains sequenced, and the lack of alpha or paired-chain data limited which features could be detected. In an earlier analysis of more than 450 of the donors, most TCR beta V segments were observed in productive rearrangements about 87% or about 30% of the time, broadly matching IMGT annotations. A later analysis found that most CMV-associated TCR beta chains appeared HLA-restricted, with HLA associations seemingly driven largely by CMV exposure. Several of the top co-occurrence clusters appeared to be linked to parvovirus B19, influenza, CMV and Epstein-Barr virus, according to a later analysis. Correlated functional status among segregating V segments might be attributable to linkage disequilibrium, but an unknown experimental factor could not be ruled out. The only immune exposure information available for the cohort was CMV serostatus. Because HLA typing was missing for some donors at each locus, association tests included only the typed subset. A further reported finding was that TCR beta sequences accurately predicted the HLA-A and HLA-B alleles for most subjects in the first cohort. In vitro tests confirmed that a few of the cytomegalovirus-associated TCR beta chains recognize cytomegalovirus antigens. A later genetic analysis reported fewer N-insertions in productive TCRs among donors in an Asian-associated ancestry cluster than the approximately 700-donor mean. A group of highly shared sequence variants was considered likely to be a technical artifact of the sequencing pipeline. Because counts were too low, approximately 15 rarely observed V segments, including chromosome 9 orphons, were excluded from the earlier analysis of 587 of the donors. Most TCR sequences were observed very rarely across donors, whereas some public TCRs were present in many individuals. The presence/absence analyses assumed that sequencing depth was roughly uniform across donors, and that assumption may not be true. It was suggested by the authors that the approach could potentially be generalized to other disease states and immunological phenotypes.

This clonotype was sampled from a man aged 45-65 years in good health and CMV-seropositive. The specimen was PBMCs. The sequence is built from TRBV4-2 and TRBJ1-3; 8 bases in the junction line up with TRBD1. In nucleotide form, the sequence is TGTGCCAGCAGCCAAGACCCAGGGGGCCCCCTCTCTGGAAACACCATATATTTT. It codes for CASSQDPGGPLSGNTIYF.